The TCR beta chain under discussion was sequenced for a study of T cell changes during pregnancy in multiple sclerosis. Data came from immunoSEQ multiplex PCR; TCRdb stores just in-frame clones and leaves some out. The sample has around 95,000 clones; about 91% are singletons. The length of the CDR3 is 14 residues. CDR1 SGHDT and CDR2 YYEEEE come from the germline V gene. Trimming removed 0 bases at V and 4 bases at J, with 10 bases between. This chain links TRBV5-6 with TRBJ1-1; D gene ambiguous. This receptor was identified in a female donor in good health, enrolled as a control in a pregnancy study. The sequencing used peripheral blood, collected after pregnancy. In DNA, the CDR3 is TGTGCCAGCAGCTTGGCCCAGCGTCGCACTGAAGCTTTCTTT. Protein sequence: CASSLAQRRTEAFF.